The T cell receptor (beta chain) described here comes from a study of blood T cell repertoires in COVID-19. Study overall: The United States, Italy and Spain supplied acute and convalescent COVID-19 samples.

Profiled with immunoSEQ multiplex PCR; TCRdb holds only in-frame clones, not every one. The data show 70,000 to 95,000 clones, 88% seen once. The V gene's germline CDR1 is SGHRS and CDR2 YFSETQ. The CDR3 totals 18 residues. The ends lost 0 bases at V and 2 bases at J; junction bases unmatched: 8. This clone was seen more than once but under ten times. V is TRBV5-1 and J is TRBJ2-3; TRBD2 agrees at 11 bases. Sequenced input: peripheral blood. The sequence was collected from an elderly woman with active COVID-19. As DNA, the CDR3 is TGCGCCAGCAGCTTGGACCCCGGGACTAGCGGCGTCACAGATACGCAGTATTTT. Translated: CASSLDPGTSGVTDTQYF.